These 2 T cell receptor beta chains share one sample of origin, sequenced in a study of Ad26.COV2.S vaccination and SARS-CoV-2 variants. Sequencing was performed with immunoSEQ multiplex PCR; in TCRdb, only in-frame clones are kept and a portion is missing. The top ten clones hold 1.5% to 2% of a sample with about 390,000 clones, around 92% of them seen once. Treatment defined: some 19 received Ad26.COV2.S at low or high dose, single or two shots; roughly 5 received placebo; per-sample allocation not given. The samples date from day 63 after the first vaccine or placebo injection. The input for sequencing was peripheral blood, taken in a trial of Ad26.COV2.S vaccine versus placebo. Receptors originate from a person aged 18-65 years who received the Ad26.COV2.S COVID-19 vaccine or a placebo.

The chain carries TRBV6-5 and TRBJ1-6; no definite D call. Trimming cost V 2 bases and J 7 bases, with 12 bases left between them. The CDR3 totals 15 residues. Germline lookup yields CDR1 MNHEY and CDR2 SVGAGI. CDR3 loop: CASSYVGLGNSPLHF. Written as DNA, the CDR3 is TGTGCCAGCAGTTACGTGGGCCTAGGAAATTCACCCCTCCACTTT.

The gene calls are TRBV5-6 and TRBJ1-1, with D perhaps matching TRBD1 (5 bases). This CDR3 is 13 amino acids long. Germline CDR1 SGHDT, CDR2 YYEEEE. Between the trimmed V and J ends, which lost 6 bases and 8 bases, there was a span of 17 bases. The CDR3 DNA reads TGTGCCAGCAACCCCAGGATGGGGGAAGAAGCTTTCTTT. Protein: CASNPRMGEEAFF.